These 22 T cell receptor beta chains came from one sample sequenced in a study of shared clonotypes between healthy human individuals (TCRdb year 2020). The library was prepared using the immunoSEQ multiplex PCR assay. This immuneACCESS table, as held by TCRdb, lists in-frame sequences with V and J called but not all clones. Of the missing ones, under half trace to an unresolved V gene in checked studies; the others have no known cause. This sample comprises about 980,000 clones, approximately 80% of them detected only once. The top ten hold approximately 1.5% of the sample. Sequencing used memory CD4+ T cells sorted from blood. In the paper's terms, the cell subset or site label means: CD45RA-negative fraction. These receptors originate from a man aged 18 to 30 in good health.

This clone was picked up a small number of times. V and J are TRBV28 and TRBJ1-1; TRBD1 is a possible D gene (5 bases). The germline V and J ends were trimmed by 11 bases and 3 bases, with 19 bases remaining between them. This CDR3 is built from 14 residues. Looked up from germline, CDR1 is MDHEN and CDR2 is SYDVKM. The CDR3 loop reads CAGRGRRLDTEAFF. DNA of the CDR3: TGTGCCGGCCGGGGCCGCCGGTTGGACACTGAAGCTTTCTTT.

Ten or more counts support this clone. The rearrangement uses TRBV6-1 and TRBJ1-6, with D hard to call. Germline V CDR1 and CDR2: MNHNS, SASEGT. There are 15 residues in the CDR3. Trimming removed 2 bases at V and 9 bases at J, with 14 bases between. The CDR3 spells CASSESDRFSSPLHF. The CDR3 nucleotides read TGTGCCAGCAGTGAATCAGACCGATTCTCTTCACCCCTCCACTTT.

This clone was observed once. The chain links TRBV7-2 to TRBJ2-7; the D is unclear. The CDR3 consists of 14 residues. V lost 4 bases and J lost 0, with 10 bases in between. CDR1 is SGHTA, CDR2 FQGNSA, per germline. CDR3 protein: CASSSRAISYEQYF. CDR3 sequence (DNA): TGTGCCAGCAGCTCAAGGGCTATCTCCTACGAGCAGTACTTC.

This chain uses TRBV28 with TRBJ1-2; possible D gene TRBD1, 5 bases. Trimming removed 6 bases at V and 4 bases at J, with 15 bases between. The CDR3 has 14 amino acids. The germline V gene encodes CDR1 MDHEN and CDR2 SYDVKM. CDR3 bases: TGTGCCAGCAGCCTCCGAGGGGAGGGCTATGGCTACACCTTC. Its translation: CASSLRGEGYGYTF.

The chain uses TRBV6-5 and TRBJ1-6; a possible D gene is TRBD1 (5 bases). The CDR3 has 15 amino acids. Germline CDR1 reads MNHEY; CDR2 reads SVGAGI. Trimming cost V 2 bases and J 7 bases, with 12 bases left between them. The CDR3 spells CASSYTGGRNSPLHF. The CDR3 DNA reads TGTGCCAGCAGTTACACAGGAGGCCGGAATTCACCCCTCCACTTT.

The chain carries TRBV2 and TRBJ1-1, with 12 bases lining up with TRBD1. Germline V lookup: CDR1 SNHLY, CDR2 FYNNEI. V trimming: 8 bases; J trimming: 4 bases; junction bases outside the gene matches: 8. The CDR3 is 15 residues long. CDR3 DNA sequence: TGTGCCAGCCCACCGGGACAGGGGGCGGGCACTGAAGCTTTCTTT. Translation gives CASPPGQGAGTEAFF.

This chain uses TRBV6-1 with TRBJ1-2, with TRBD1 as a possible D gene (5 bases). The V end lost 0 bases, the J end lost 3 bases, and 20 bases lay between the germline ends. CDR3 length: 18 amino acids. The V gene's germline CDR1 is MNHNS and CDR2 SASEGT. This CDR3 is CASSEALRQGLIYYGYTF. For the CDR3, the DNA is TGTGCCAGCAGTGAAGCGCTTCGGCAGGGCTTAATCTACTATGGCTACACCTTC.

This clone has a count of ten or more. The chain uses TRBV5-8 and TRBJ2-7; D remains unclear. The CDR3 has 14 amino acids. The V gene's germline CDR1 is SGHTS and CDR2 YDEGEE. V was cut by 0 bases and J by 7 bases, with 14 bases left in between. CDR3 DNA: TGTGCCAGCAGCTTGGGCGGCCAGGCGAGAGAGCAGTACTTC. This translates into CASSLGGQAREQYF.

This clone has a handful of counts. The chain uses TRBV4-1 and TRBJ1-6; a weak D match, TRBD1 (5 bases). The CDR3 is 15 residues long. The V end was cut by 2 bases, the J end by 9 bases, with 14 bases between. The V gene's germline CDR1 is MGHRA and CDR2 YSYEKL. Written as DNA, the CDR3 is TGCGCCAGCAGCCAATTAACAGGTGCGTCTTCACCCCTCCACTTT. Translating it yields CASSQLTGASSPLHF.

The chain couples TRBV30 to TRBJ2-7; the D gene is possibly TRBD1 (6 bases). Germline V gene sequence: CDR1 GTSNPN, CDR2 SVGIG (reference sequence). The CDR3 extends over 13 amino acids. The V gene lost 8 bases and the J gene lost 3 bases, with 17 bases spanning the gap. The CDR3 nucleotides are TGTGCCCACGAAACAGGGAGCGGCTACGAGCAGTACTTC. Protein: CAHETGSGYEQYF.

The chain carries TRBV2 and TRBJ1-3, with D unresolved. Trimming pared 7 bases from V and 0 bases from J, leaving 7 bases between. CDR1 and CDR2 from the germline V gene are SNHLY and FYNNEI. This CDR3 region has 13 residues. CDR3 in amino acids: CASNQDSGNTIYF. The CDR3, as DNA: TGTGCCAGCAACCAGGACTCTGGAAACACCATATATTTT.

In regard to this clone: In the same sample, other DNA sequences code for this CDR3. Written as DNA, the CDR3 is TGTGCCTGGAGTCGAACAGTGAACACTGAAGCTTTCTTT. It codes for CAWSRTVNTEAFF. The chain has TRBV30 and TRBJ1-1; D gene uncertain. The CDR3 totals 13 residues. Germline CDR1 and CDR2: GTSNPN and SVGIG (reference sequence). Trimming left V 2 bases short and J 0 bases short, with 7 bases between.

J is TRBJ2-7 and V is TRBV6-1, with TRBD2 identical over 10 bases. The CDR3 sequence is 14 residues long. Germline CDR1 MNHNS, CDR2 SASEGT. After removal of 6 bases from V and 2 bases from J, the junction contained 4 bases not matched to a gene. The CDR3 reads CASRKLAGAYEQYF. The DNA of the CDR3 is TGTGCCAGCAGGAAGCTAGCGGGGGCCTACGAGCAGTACTTC.

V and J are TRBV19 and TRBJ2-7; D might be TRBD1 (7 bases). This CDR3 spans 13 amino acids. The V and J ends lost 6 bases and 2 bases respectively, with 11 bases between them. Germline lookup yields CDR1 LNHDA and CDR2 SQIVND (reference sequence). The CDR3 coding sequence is TGTGCCAGTAGAGGCAGGGGGGCCTACGAGCAGTACTTC. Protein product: CASRGRGAYEQYF.

The CDR3 bases are TGTGCCACCAGCAGAGAGTTGGGCCAGGCCTACGAGCAGTACTTC. This translates into CATSRELGQAYEQYF. The genes are TRBV15 and TRBJ2-7; D not resolved. V dropped 0 bases and J dropped 2 bases, with 11 bases sitting between them. The germline V gene has CDR1 LNHNV and CDR2 YYDKDF (reference sequence). CDR3 length: 15 residues. Filled out from reference TRBV15 and TRBJ2-7, the complete variable domain reads DAMVIQNPRYQVTQFGKPVTLSCSQTLNHNVMYWYQQKSSQAPKLLFHYYDKDFNNEADTPDNFQSRRPNTSFCFLDIRSPGLGDTAMYLCATSRELGQAYEQYFGPGTRLTVT.

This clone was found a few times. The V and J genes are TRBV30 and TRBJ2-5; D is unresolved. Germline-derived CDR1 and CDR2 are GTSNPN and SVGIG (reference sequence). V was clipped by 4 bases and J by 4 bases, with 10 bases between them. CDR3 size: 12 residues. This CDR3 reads CAWIGLGETQYF. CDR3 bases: TGTGCCTGGATCGGGCTTGGAGAGACCCAGTACTTC.

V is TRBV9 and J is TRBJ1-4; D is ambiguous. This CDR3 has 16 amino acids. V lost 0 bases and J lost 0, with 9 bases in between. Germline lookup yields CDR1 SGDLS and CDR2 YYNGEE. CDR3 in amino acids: CASSVDLGATNEKLFF. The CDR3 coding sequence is TGTGCCAGCAGCGTAGACCTCGGAGCAACTAATGAAAAACTGTTTTTT.

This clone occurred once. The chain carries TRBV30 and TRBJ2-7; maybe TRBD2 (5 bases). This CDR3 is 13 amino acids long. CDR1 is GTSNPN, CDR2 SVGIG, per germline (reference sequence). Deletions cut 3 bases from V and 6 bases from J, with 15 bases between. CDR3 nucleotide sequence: TGTGCCTGGAGGGGCTCCGGGGTTTCCGAGCAGTACTTC. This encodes CAWRGSGVSEQYF. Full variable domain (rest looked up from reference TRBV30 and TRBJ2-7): SQTIHQWPATLVQPVGSPLSLECTVEGTSNPNLYWYRQAAGRGLQLLFYSVGIGQISSEVPQNLSASRPQDRQFILSSKKLLLSDSGFYLCAWRGSGVSEQYFGPGTRLTVT.

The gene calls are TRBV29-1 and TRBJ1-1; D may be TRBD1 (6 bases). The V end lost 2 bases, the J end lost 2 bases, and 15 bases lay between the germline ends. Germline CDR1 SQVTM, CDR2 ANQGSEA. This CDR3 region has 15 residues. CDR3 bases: TGCAGCGTTGAAACGGGCAGGGGAAGAAACACTGAAGCTTTCTTT. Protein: CSVETGRGRNTEAFF.

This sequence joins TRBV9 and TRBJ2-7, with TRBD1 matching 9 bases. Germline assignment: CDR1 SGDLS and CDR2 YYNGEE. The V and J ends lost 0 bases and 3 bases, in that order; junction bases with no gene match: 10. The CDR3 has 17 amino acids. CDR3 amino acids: CASSVGATGTGFYEQYF. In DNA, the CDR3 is TGTGCCAGCAGCGTAGGGGCGACCGGGACAGGGTTCTACGAGCAGTACTTC.

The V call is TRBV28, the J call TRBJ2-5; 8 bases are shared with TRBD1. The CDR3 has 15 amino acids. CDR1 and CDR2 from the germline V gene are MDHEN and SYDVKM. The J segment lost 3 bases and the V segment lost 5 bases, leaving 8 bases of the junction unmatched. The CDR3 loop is CASSGTSTGEETQYF. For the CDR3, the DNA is TGTGCCAGCAGTGGGACGTCGACAGGGGAAGAGACCCAGTACTTC.

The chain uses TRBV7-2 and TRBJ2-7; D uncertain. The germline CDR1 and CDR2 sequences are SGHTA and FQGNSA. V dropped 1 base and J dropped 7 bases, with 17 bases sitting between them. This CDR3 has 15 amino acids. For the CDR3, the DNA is TGTGCCAGCAGCTTAGAGGCGGTTCTCCCTACGGAGCAGTACTTC. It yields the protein CASSLEAVLPTEQYF.